The entry that follows covers one T cell receptor (beta chain) sequence. The data are from a study of blood T cell repertoires in COVID-19. Study context: Donors in the United States, Italy and Spain gave samples during acute or convalescent COVID-19.

Data came from immunoSEQ multiplex PCR; TCRdb stores just in-frame clones and leaves some out. The sample holds 270,000 or so clones, approximately 89% seen once. The CDR3 is 13 amino acids. Germline loops: CDR1 SGHRS, CDR2 YFSETQ. Trimming removed 3 bases at V and 5 bases at J, with 11 bases between. Participant age was about 18 to 89 years, and participants resided in fewer than 30 US areas. Exposed participants encountered a COVID-19 case during the 2 weeks preceding study entry. This clonotype was obtained from a man aged 35-49 years who had been exposed to COVID-19. The sample consisted of PBMCs or T cells enriched from blood (not recorded which). The gene calls are TRBV5-1 and TRBJ1-1, with a tentative D call TRBD1 (5 bases). CDR3 nucleotides: TGCGCCAGCAGCTCGGGGGAGGGAACTGAAGCTTTCTTT. This sequence encodes CASSSGEGTEAFF.